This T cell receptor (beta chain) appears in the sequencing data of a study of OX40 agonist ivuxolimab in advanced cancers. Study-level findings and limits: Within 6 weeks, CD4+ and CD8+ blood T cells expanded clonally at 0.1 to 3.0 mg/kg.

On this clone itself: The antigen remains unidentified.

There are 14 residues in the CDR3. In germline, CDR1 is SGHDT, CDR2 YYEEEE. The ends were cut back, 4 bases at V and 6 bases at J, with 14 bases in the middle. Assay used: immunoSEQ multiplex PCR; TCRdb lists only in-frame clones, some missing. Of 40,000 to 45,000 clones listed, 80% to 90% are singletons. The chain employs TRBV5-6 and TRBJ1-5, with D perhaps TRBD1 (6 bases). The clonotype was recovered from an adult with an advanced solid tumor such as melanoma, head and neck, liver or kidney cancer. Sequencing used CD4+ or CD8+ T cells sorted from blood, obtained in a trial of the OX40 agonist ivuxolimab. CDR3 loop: CASSRSGDGQPQHF. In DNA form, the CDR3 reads TGTGCCAGCAGCAGATCAGGGGATGGTCAGCCCCAGCATTTT. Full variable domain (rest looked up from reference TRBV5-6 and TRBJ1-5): DAGVTQSPTHLIKTRGQQVTLRCSPKSGHDTVSWYQQALGQGPQFIFQYYEEEERQRGNFPDRFSGHQFPNYSSELNVNALLLGDSALYLCASSRSGDGQPQHFGDGTRLSIL.